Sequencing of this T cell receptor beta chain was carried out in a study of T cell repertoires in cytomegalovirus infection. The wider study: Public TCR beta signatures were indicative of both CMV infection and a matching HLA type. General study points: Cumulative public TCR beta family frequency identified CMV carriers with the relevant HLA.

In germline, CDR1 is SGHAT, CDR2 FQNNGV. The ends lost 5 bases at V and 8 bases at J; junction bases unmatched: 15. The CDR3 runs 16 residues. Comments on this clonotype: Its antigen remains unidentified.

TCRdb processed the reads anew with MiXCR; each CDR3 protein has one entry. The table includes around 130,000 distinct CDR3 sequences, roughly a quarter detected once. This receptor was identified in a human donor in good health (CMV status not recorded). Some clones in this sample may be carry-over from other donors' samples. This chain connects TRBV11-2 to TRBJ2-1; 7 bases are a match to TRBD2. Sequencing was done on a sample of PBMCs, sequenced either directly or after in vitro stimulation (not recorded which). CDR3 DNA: TGTGCCAGCAGCAAAAGTTTTGCGGGAGTCTTCGATGAGCAGTTCTTC. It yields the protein CASSKSFAGVFDEQFF. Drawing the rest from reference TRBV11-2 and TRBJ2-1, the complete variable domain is EAGVAQSPRYKIIEKRQSVAFWCNPISGHATLYWYQQILGQGPKLLIQFQNNGVVDDSQLPKDRFSAERLKGVDSTLKIQPAKLEDSAVYLCASSKSFAGVFDEQFFGPGTRLTVL.